The sequence of this T cell receptor beta chain was determined in a study of T cells after yellow fever vaccination. As for the study in general: Preparation of fractions with low cell numbers was performed using SMART-Seq v4 Ultra Low Input.

One entry per CDR3 protein results from TCRdb running MiXCR on the 5' RACE reads. The sample shows under 400,000 distinct CDR3 sequences, around 13% of them seen only once. In its sample, this clonotype was seen many times. What it binds is unknown. Trimming pared 5 bases from V and 6 bases from J, leaving 10 bases between. There are 13 residues in the CDR3. Study-level points and caveats: Repertoires obtained by FACS sorting could include abundant clonotypes that entered as contaminants from the bulk population. Once the booster was given, most primary-vaccination clones reappeared, at about 96% for CD4 and over 85% for CD8. Clonotypes appearing in both CD4 and CD8 compartments existed, and their share was small.

This chain connects TRBV12-3 or TRBV12-4 to TRBJ2-2; D may be TRBD2 (5 bases). The specimen comprised CD4+ T cells sorted from PBMCs, sampled 15 days after the yellow fever booster vaccination. The TCR sequence derives from a man aged 18 to 30 who received the YFV17D yellow fever vaccine. This CDR3 reads CASSTRGSGELFF. CDR3 sequence (DNA): TGTGCCAGCAGTACCCGAGGGTCCGGGGAGCTGTTTTTT.